Listed here are 20 T cell receptor beta chains from one sample, sequenced in a study of blood T cell repertoires in COVID-19. Sequencing was performed with immunoSEQ multiplex PCR; in TCRdb, only in-frame clones are kept and a portion is missing. The sample includes over 450,000 clones, roughly nine tenths of them seen just once. Material: peripheral blood. Every receptor here comes from a woman between 50 and 59 years old with COVID-19, enrolled during active disease.

The genes are TRBV27 and TRBJ1-2, with 11 nucleotides matching TRBD1. This CDR3 spans 14 amino acids. V was pared by 6 bases and J by 4 bases, with 4 bases of the junction left unmatched. The germline V gene encodes CDR1 MNHEY and CDR2 SMNVEV (reference sequence). CDR3 region: CASSTDRGPYGYTF. CDR3 sequence (DNA): TGTGCCAGCAGCACGGACAGGGGGCCCTATGGCTACACCTTC.

This clone appeared once. The chain combines TRBV5-1 with TRBJ2-1; perhaps TRBD2 as D (5 bases). The V gene's germline CDR1 is SGHRS and CDR2 YFSETQ. V was shortened by 0 bases and J by 3 bases, with 10 bases between the two germline ends. This CDR3 is built from 15 residues. CDR3 in DNA: TGCGCCAGCAGCTTGGGCGGAGGAGACTACAATGAGCAGTTCTTC. This translates into CASSLGGGDYNEQFF.

The V gene is TRBV6-5, the J gene TRBJ1-1; a possible D gene is TRBD1 (5 bases). CDR1 is MNHEY and CDR2 is SVGAGI in the germline V gene. The ends were cut back, 7 bases at V and 4 bases at J, with 19 bases in the middle. CDR3 length: 15 residues. Here the CDR3 reads CASKSYMGGSTEAFF. CDR3 in DNA: TGTGCCAGCAAAAGTTACATGGGGGGGAGCACTGAAGCTTTCTTT.

The V and J genes are TRBV5-1 and TRBJ1-1; D is perhaps TRBD1 (5 bases). Trimming left V 1 base short and J 6 bases short, with 19 bases between. The germline CDR1 and CDR2 sequences are SGHRS and YFSETQ. The CDR3 is made up of 16 amino acids. The CDR3 reads CASSLSAGRLGSEAFF. CDR3 bases: TGCGCCAGCAGCTTGTCGGCAGGGCGACTGGGCTCTGAAGCTTTCTTT.

V is TRBV12-3 or TRBV12-4 and J is TRBJ1-1, with D unclear. This CDR3 contains 13 residues. V was clipped by 5 bases and J by 5 bases, with 12 bases between them. CDR3 amino acids: CASSAVSGTEAFF. The CDR3 DNA is TGTGCCAGCAGTGCGGTAAGCGGGACTGAAGCTTTCTTT.

This clone appeared once. The chain's CDR3 is CASSLKQMNTEAFF. Written as DNA, the CDR3 is TGTGCCAGCAGCTTAAAACAGATGAACACTGAAGCTTTCTTT. The V and J genes are TRBV7-9 and TRBJ1-1; unclear D gene. The germline CDR1 and CDR2 sequences are SEHNR and FQNEAQ (reference sequence). This CDR3 is 14 amino acids long. The ends were cut back, 2 bases at V and 0 bases at J, with 7 bases in the middle.

The chain joins TRBV7-2 to TRBJ1-2; the match to TRBD1 covers 9 bases. Germline V gene data show CDR1 as SGHTA and CDR2 as FQGNSA. V trimming: 5 bases; J trimming: 0 bases; junction bases outside the gene matches: 4. This CDR3 is 15 amino acids long. The CDR3 here is CASSPRTGANYGYTF. In DNA, the CDR3 is TGTGCCAGCAGCCCACGGACAGGGGCTAACTATGGCTACACCTTC.

V and J are TRBV18 and TRBJ2-7, with D possibly being TRBD2 (5 bases). The CDR3 is 14 amino acids. Per the germline V gene, CDR1 is KGHSH and CDR2 is LQKENI. Trimming pared 2 bases from V and 5 bases from J, leaving 13 bases between. The CDR3 sequence: CASSPRSQRDEQYF. CDR3 nucleotide sequence: TGTGCCAGCTCACCAAGGTCGCAGAGGGACGAGCAGTACTTC. The entire variable domain, with the rest obtained from reference TRBV18 and TRBJ2-7, is as follows: NAGVMQNPRHLVRRRGQEARLRCSPMKGHSHVYWYRQLPEEGLKFMVYLQKENIIDESGMPKERFSAEFPKEGPSILRIQQVVRGDSAAYFCASSPRSQRDEQYFGPGTRLTVT.

The J gene is TRBJ1-3, the V gene TRBV11-2; D remains ambiguous. CDR3 length: 16 amino acids. The germline V gene encodes CDR1 SGHAT and CDR2 FQNNGV. Trimming cost V 2 bases and J 7 bases, with 18 bases left between them. The CDR3, as DNA: TGTGCCAGCAGCTTATATCAAATTAGCACCATGAACACCATATATTTT. Translating gives CASSLYQISTMNTIYF.

CDR3 nucleotides: TGTGCCAGCAGTGAACAGGGGATATTCTACAATGAGCAGTTCTTC. Translated: CASSEQGIFYNEQFF. The V and J genes are TRBV2 and TRBJ2-1; a weak D match, TRBD1 (6 bases). CDR3 length: 15 residues. Germline assignment: CDR1 SNHLY and CDR2 FYNNEI. V was shortened by 2 bases and J by 3 bases, with 11 bases between the two germline ends.

The V and J genes are TRBV9 and TRBJ2-3; 10 bases line up with TRBD2. Germline lookup yields CDR1 SGDLS and CDR2 YYNGEE. V was clipped by 1 base and J by 4 bases; unmatched bases: 0. This CDR3 has 14 amino acids. The CDR3 loop is CASSVLAGADTQYF. The CDR3 bases are TGTGCCAGCAGCGTACTAGCGGGGGCAGATACGCAGTATTTT.

V gene TRBV21-1 combines with J gene TRBJ2-2; the table's TRBD2 call for D was not verified on the DNA. TRBV21-1 is classified as a pseudogene. CDR3 size: 14 residues. In DNA form, the CDR3 reads TGTGCCAGCAGCAAATGTCGGTGGACCGGGGAGCTGTTTTTT. It codes for CASSKCRWTGELFF.

The rearrangement uses TRBV29-1 and TRBJ2-7; 8 positions match TRBD1. CDR1 and CDR2 (germline): SQVTM, ANQGSEA. The length of the CDR3 is 12 residues. After removal of 4 bases from V and 3 bases from J, the junction contained 2 bases not matched to a gene. The CDR3 here is CSVVQGDYEQYF. For the CDR3, the DNA is TGCAGCGTTGTACAGGGGGACTACGAGCAGTACTTC.

This clone occurred once. The chain combines TRBV6-5 with TRBJ1-5; 7 bases align to TRBD1. The ends lost 5 bases at V and 7 bases at J; junction bases unmatched: 8. CDR1 is MNHEY, CDR2 SVGAGI, per germline. The CDR3 has 14 residues. Here the CDR3 reads CASSRDSREQPQHF. The CDR3 region has the DNA TGTGCCAGCAGTCGGGACAGTAGGGAACAGCCCCAGCATTTT.

The table lists this clone with a few counts. The V and J genes are TRBV2 and TRBJ1-2; TRBD1 agrees at 7 bases. The V segment lost 5 bases and the J segment 0 bases; nucleotides outside the gene matches: 6. CDR1 SNHLY and CDR2 FYNNEI come from the germline V gene. CDR3 length equals 15 residues. In DNA, the CDR3 is TGTGCCAGCAGTATCGGACAGGACCCTAACTATGGCTACACCTTC. Translation gives CASSIGQDPNYGYTF.

The chain employs TRBV6-5 and TRBJ2-1; TRBD1 matches at 9 bases. Trimming cost V 5 bases and J 5 bases; bases outside gene matches: 4. The CDR3 runs to 14 residues. Germline assignment: CDR1 MNHEY and CDR2 SVGAGI. CDR3 region: CASSTNRGHNEQFF. The CDR3 nucleotides read TGTGCCAGCAGTACCAACAGGGGGCACAATGAGCAGTTCTTC.

CDR3 bases: TGCGCCAGCAGCTTTAGGGGATCGGACACTGAAGCTTTCTTT. The encoded protein is CASSFRGSDTEAFF. The J gene is TRBJ1-1, the V gene TRBV5-1; D might be TRBD1 (5 bases). This CDR3 has 14 residues. V lost 2 bases, J lost 3 bases, and 11 bases lay in between. CDR1 is SGHRS, CDR2 YFSETQ, per germline.

The chain joins TRBV24-1 to TRBJ2-2, with D hard to call. Looked up from germline, CDR1 is KGHDR and CDR2 is SFDVKD. The CDR3 has 14 amino acids. V was clipped by 4 bases and J by 3 bases, with 8 bases between them. CDR3: CATSDLGDTGELFF. The DNA for the CDR3 is TGTGCCACCAGTGACCTGGGCGACACCGGGGAGCTGTTTTTT.

The V and J genes are TRBV28 and TRBJ1-4; 7 bases align to TRBD1. The CDR3 totals 15 residues. J lost 8 bases, V lost 4 bases, and 10 bases had no gene match. Germline V gene data show CDR1 as MDHEN and CDR2 as SYDVKM. This chain's CDR3 is CASSSQTGPGEKLFF. In DNA form, the CDR3 reads TGTGCCAGCAGTTCGCAGACAGGGCCGGGGGAAAAACTGTTTTTT.

The rearrangement joins TRBV4-1 to TRBJ1-1; a weak D match, TRBD1 (5 bases). Trimming cost V 6 bases and J 4 bases, with 12 bases left between them. Per germline, CDR1 MGHRA and CDR2 YSYEKL. The length of the CDR3 is 13 residues. CDR3 DNA sequence: TGCGCCAGCAGAGCAGGAGGGGCCACTGAAGCTTTCTTT. This encodes CASRAGGATEAFF.